This T cell receptor (beta chain) appears in the sequencing data of a study of shared clonotypes between healthy human individuals. Germline V gene data show CDR1 as GTSNPN and CDR2 as SVGIG (reference sequence). V was cut by 5 bases and J by 14 bases, with 13 bases left in between. The CDR3 runs to 11 residues. This clone was detected only once. It was at deep level that the assay was run. Sequenced by immunoSEQ multiplex PCR; TCRdb stores in-frame clones only, minus some. There are 400,000 to 500,000 clones in the sample; around three quarters occur only once, and approximately 12% lies in the top ten.

Sequencing was carried out using PBMCs. The sequence was obtained from a middle-aged woman in good health. Some clones in this sample may be carry-over from other donors' samples. The rearrangement uses TRBV30 and TRBJ1-6; D call uncertain. The CDR3 DNA follows: TGTGCCTGGGACCAAGAGAGGTCCCTCCACTTT. It yields the protein CAWDQERSLHF.